The rows below give T cell receptor beta chains drawn from one sample of a study of T cell responses to AZD1222 COVID-19 vaccine. Sequencing used immunoSEQ multiplex PCR; TCRdb keeps in-frame clones, though not all of them. Among some 69,000 clones listed, approximately 87% were seen once. The sequences come from peripheral blood, collected 28 days after the second AZD1222 dose. These receptors were obtained from an adult who received the AZD1222 COVID-19 vaccine. The CDR3 runs from the conserved cysteine through the conserved F or W. The order of the fields is D gene, clone size, J gene, V gene, CDR3 DNA, CDR3 protein. A D gene is named only where the DNA matches it firmly. Size is omitted from some rows. Given values are once, few, many or a class for expanded clones.

. | . | TRBJ2-7 | TRBV6-5 | TGTGCCAGCAGCCCGGACCAATACGAGCAGTACTTC | CASSPDQYEQYF
. | . | TRBJ2-1 | TRBV7-9 | TGTGCCAGCAGCCTTTACAGCTCCTACAATGAGCAGTTCTTC | CASSLYSSYNEQFF
TRBD1 | few | TRBJ2-7 | TRBV19 | TGTGCCAGTAGCCGATCTTGGACAGGGGGCCGGGAGCAGTACTTC | CASSRSWTGGREQYF
. | . | TRBJ2-1 | TRBV5-1 | TGCGCCAGCAGCTTCGGCAGGGGCGATGAGCAGTTCTTC | CASSFGRGDEQFF
TRBD1 | . | TRBJ1-2 | TRBV7-8 | TGTGCCAGCAGCTCCCCCGGGACAGGGCACTATGGCTACACCTTC | CASSSPGTGHYGYTF
TRBD2 | . | TRBJ2-1 | TRBV19 | TGTGCCAGTAGTGAATCTAGCGGGACCTACGATGAGCAGTTCTTC | CASSESSGTYDEQFF
. | . | TRBJ2-4 | TRBV3-1/TRBV3-2 | TGTGCCAGCAGCCAAGATCGGGCTAGCAGCATTCAGTACTTC | CASSQDRASSIQYF
. | once | TRBJ2-1 | TRBV5-5 | TGTGCCAGCAGCTCATCTCGAAGCCGGGAATCGAAGCCGTTCTTC | CASSSSRSRESKPFF
. | . | TRBJ1-4 | TRBV4-1 | TGCGCCAGCAGCCAAGTCCAGGCAGGAGCAACTAATGAAAAACTGTTTTTT | CASSQVQAGATNEKLFF
. | . | TRBJ2-1 | TRBV4-2 | TGTGCCAGCAGCCAAGTGGGAAAGGACCACAATGAGCAGTTCTTC | CASSQVGKDHNEQFF
. | . | TRBJ1-5 | TRBV7-8 | TGTGCCAGCAGCGACGAGGACGGTCAGCCCCAGCATTTT | CASSDEDGQPQHF
TRBD1 | . | TRBJ2-3 | TRBV5-1 | TGCGCCAGTATGAGGGGACAGACCACAGATACGCAGTATTTT | CASMRGQTTDTQYF
. | . | TRBJ1-2 | TRBV27 | TGTGCCAGCAGTCCATTGGACAGCAACTATGGCTACACCTTC | CASSPLDSNYGYTF
. | . | TRBJ2-7 | TRBV30 | TGTGCCTGGAAGCCGGTGGGACAAACCTACGAGCAGTACTTC | CAWKPVGQTYEQYF
. | . | TRBJ2-7 | TRBV5-1 | TGCGCCAGCAGCCCACGACAGCCGGGCCCCTACGAGCAGTACTTC | CASSPRQPGPYEQYF
. | . | TRBJ2-3 | TRBV28 | TGTGCCAGCAGTTTTGGTGGGGCCGGGGCAGATACGCAGTATTTT | CASSFGGAGADTQYF
TRBD1 | . | TRBJ2-1 | TRBV9 | TGTGCCACCAAACCCGGACAGGGAAGGAACAATGAGCAGTTCTTC | CATKPGQGRNNEQFF
. | . | TRBJ1-2 | TRBV24-1 | TGTGCCACCAGACAGGTATATGGCTACACCTTC | CATRQVYGYTF
. | . | TRBJ1-1 | TRBV5-4 | TGTGCCAGCAGCTTCCAACTGGGGGGGGGCACTGAAGCTTTCTTT | CASSFQLGGGTEAFF
. | . | TRBJ1-5 | TRBV7-8 | TGTGCCAGCAGCTTAGAGGGTCCTTCTAGCAATCAGCCCCAGCATTTT | CASSLEGPSSNQPQHF
. | . | TRBJ1-1 | TRBV20-1 | TGCAGGGGAGGGACGGGCACTGAAGCTTTCTTT | CRGGTGTEAFF
TRBD2 | . | TRBJ2-7 | TRBV18 | TGTGCCAGCTCCCCAGCGGGGAGATCCTACGAGCAGTACTTC | CASSPAGRSYEQYF
. | . | TRBJ1-5 | TRBV30 | TGTGCCTGGAGTCCTCCAGGGCACTATAGCAATCAGCCCCAGCATTTT | CAWSPPGHYSNQPQHF
TRBD1 | few | TRBJ1-1 | TRBV5-1 | TGCGCCAGCAGCTACCATCCCACCACAGGGGGCGGTGGGACTGAAGCTTTCTTT | CASSYHPTTGGGGTEAFF
TRBD2 | . | TRBJ2-5 | TRBV7-9 | TGTGCCACCGCCGGGGGGGAGACCCAGTACTTC | CATAGGETQYF
TRBD1 | . | TRBJ2-3 | TRBV7-9 | TGTGCCAGCAGCTTGACAGGGGAAGATACGCAGTATTTT | CASSLTGEDTQYF
TRBD2 | . | TRBJ2-1 | TRBV27 | TGTGCCAGCAACATACTAGCGGGGGGGGCGAAGCAGTTCTTC | CASNILAGGAKQFF
. | . | TRBJ1-1 | TRBV3-1/TRBV3-2 | TGTGCCAGCAGCCAGGGGGGGGGAGCTTTCTTT | CASSQGGGAFF
. | . | TRBJ1-2 | TRBV9 | TGTGCCAGCACCACCCTAATCGGCCCCTATGGCTACACCTTC | CASTTLIGPYGYTF
TRBD1 | once | TRBJ1-2 | TRBV2 | TGTGCCAGCGCCGGACAGGGGGAAAACTATGGCTACACCTTC | CASAGQGENYGYTF
. | . | TRBJ2-1 | TRBV20-1 | TGCAGTGCTATGGCGAATGAGCAGTTCTTC | CSAMANEQFF
. | . | TRBJ2-3 | TRBV24-1 | TGTGCCACCTCCCTGGGGGTTTCGTCTAGCACAGATACGCAGTATTTT | CATSLGVSSSTDTQYF
. | . | TRBJ1-6 | TRBV4-1 | TGCGCCAGCAGCCATCCAGGGTCCTCACCCCTCCACTTT | CASSHPGSSPLHF
TRBD1 | . | TRBJ1-2 | TRBV3-1/TRBV3-2 | TGTGCCAGCAGCCAGGGACAGGGAGGCTATGGCTACACCTTC | CASSQGQGGYGYTF
TRBD1 | once | TRBJ1-2 | TRBV12-3/TRBV12-4 | TGTGCCATCACCCGACAGGGGATGGATGGCTACACCTTC | CAITRQGMDGYTF
TRBD1 | . | TRBJ2-2 | TRBV7-8 | TGTGCCAGCAGCAAATGGGACAGGAACACCGGGGAGCTGTTTTTT | CASSKWDRNTGELFF
TRBD2 | few | TRBJ2-7 | TRBV5-1 | TGCGCCAGCATGCCAGGACTAGCGACATTCCTGTCCTACGAGCAGTACTTC | CASMPGLATFLSYEQYF
. | . | TRBJ2-5 | TRBV5-6 | TGTGCCAGCAGCTTGCAGGAGTGGACAAAAGGGGAGACCCAGTACTTC | CASSLQEWTKGETQYF
. | . | TRBJ2-5 | TRBV19 | TGTGCCAGTGCAGGGTCGGCTCAAGAGACCCAGTACTTC | CASAGSAQETQYF
. | . | TRBJ1-4 | TRBV24-1 | TGTGCCACCAGTGACTTCGGACCGACGAATGAAAAACTGTTTTTT | CATSDFGPTNEKLFF